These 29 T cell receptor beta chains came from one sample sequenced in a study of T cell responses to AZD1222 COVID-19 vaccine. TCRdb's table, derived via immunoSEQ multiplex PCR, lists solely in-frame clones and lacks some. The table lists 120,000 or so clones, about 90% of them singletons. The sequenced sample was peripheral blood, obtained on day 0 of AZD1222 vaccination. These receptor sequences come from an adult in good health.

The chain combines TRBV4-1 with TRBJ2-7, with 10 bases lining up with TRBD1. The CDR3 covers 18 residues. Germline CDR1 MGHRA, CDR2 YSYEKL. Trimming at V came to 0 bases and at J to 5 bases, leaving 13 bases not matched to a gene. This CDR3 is CASSQEAARGQGSNEQYF. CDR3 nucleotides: TGCGCCAGCAGCCAAGAGGCGGCACGGGGACAGGGGTCCAACGAGCAGTACTTC.

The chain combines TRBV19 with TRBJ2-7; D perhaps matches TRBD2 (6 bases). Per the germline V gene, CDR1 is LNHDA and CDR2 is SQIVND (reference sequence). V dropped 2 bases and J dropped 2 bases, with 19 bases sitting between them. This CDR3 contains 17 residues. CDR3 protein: CASSILGGSGGPYEQYF. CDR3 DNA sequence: TGTGCCAGTAGTATACTCGGAGGTAGCGGTGGACCCTACGAGCAGTACTTC.

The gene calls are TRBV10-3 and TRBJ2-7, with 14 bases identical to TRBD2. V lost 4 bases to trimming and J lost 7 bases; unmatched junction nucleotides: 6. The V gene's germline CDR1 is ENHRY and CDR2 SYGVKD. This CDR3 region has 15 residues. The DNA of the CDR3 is TGTGCCATCAGTGGGGGACTAGCGGGAGATGGGGAGCAGTACTTC. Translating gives CAISGGLAGDGEQYF.

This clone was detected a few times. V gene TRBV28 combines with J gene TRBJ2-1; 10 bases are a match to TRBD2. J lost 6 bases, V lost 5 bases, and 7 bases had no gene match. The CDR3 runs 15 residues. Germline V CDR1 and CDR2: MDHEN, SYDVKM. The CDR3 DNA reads TGTGCCAGCAGTACCCCTAGCGGGAGAATCAATGAGCAGTTCTTC. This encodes CASSTPSGRINEQFF.

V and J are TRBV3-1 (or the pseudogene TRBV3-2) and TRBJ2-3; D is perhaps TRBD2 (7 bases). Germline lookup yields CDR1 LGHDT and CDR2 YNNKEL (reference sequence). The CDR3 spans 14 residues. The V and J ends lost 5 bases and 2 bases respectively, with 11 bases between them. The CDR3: CASSLGGDTDTQYF. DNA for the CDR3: TGTGCCAGCAGCTTAGGGGGGGACACAGATACGCAGTATTTT.

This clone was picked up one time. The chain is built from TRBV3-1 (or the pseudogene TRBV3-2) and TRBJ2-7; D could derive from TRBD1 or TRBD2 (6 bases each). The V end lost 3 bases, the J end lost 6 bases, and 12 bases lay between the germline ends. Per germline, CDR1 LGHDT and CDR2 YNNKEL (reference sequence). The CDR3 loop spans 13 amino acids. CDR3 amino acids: CASSHRGRVEQYF. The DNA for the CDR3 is TGTGCCAGCAGCCACCGGGGGCGGGTCGAGCAGTACTTC.

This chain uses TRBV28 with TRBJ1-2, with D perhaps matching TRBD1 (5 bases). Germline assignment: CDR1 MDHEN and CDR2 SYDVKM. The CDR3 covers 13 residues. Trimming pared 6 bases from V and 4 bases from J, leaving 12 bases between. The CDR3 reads CASRPARGYGYTF. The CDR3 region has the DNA TGTGCCAGCAGGCCTGCTAGGGGCTATGGCTACACCTTC.

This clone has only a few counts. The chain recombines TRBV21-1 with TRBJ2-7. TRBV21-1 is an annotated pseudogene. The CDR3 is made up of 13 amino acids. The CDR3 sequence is CASSKLRPYEQYF. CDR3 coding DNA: TGTGCCAGCAGCAAACTTAGGCCCTACGAGCAGTACTTC.

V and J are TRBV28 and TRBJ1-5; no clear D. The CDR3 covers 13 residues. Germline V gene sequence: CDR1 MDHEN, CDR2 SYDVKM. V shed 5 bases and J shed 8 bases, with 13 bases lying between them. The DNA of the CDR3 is TGTGCCAGCAGTGCTGGGGTTATGGAGCCCCAGCATTTT. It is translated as CASSAGVMEPQHF.

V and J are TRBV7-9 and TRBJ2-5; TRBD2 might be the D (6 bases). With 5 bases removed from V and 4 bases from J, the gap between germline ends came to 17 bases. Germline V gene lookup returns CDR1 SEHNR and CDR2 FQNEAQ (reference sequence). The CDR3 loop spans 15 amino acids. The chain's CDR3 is CASSPFGGRRETQYF. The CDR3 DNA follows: TGTGCCAGCAGCCCCTTTGGGGGGAGGAGAGAGACCCAGTACTTC.

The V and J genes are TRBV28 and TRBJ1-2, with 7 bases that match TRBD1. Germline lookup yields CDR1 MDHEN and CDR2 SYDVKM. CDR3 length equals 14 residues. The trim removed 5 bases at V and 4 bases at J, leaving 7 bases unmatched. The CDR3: CASSQTGATYGYTF. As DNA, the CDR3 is TGTGCCAGCAGTCAAACAGGGGCTACCTATGGCTACACCTTC.

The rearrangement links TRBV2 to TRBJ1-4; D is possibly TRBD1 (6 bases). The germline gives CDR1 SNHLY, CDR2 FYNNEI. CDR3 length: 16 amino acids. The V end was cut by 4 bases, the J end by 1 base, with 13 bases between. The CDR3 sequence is CASSARQGGTNEKLFF. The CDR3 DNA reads TGTGCCAGCAGTGCTCGGCAAGGGGGAACTAATGAAAAACTGTTTTTT.

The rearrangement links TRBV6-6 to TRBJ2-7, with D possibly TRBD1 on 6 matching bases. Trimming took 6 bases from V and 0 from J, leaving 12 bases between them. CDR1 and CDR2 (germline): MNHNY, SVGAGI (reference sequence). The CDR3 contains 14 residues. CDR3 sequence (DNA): TGTGCCAGCAGGGAGACAGGTCCCTCCTACGAGCAGTACTTC. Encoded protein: CASRETGPSYEQYF.

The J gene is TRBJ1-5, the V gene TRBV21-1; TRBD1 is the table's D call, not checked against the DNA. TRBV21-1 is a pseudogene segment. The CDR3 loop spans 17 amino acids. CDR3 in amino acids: CASSNCGPQGANQPQHF. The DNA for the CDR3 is TGTGCCAGCAGCAATTGTGGGCCCCAGGGGGCGAATCAGCCCCAGCATTTT.

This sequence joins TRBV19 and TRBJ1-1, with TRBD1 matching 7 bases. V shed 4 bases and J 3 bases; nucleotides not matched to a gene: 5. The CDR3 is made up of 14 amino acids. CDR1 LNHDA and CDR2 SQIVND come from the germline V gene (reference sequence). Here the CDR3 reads CASSTPTGYTEAFF. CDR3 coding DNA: TGTGCCAGTAGTACCCCGACAGGGTACACTGAAGCTTTCTTT.

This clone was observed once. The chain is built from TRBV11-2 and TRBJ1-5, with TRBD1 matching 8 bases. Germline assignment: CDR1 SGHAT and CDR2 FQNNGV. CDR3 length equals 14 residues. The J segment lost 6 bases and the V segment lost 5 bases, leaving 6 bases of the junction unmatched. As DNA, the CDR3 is TGTGCCAGCAGCCTTGGAACAGGGGGTCAGCCCCAGCATTTT. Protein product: CASSLGTGGQPQHF.

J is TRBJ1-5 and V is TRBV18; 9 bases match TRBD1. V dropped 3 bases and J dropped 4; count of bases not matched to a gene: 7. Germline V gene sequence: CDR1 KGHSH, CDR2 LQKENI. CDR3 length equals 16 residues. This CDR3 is CASSPGTGRTNQPQHF. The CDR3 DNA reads TGTGCCAGCTCACCCGGGACAGGGCGCACTAATCAGCCCCAGCATTTT.

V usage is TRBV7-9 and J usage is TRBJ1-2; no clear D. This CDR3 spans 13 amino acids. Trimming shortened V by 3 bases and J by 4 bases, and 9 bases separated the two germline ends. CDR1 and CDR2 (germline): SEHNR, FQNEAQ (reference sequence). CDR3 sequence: CASSLGQIYGYTF. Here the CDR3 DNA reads TGTGCCAGCAGCTTGGGTCAGATCTATGGCTACACCTTC.

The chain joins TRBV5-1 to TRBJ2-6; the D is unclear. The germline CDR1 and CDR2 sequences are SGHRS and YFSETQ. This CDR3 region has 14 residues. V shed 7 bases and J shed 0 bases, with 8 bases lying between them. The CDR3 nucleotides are TGCGCCAGCTCCGAGCGCTCTGGGGCCAACGTCCTGACTTTC. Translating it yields CASSERSGANVLTF.

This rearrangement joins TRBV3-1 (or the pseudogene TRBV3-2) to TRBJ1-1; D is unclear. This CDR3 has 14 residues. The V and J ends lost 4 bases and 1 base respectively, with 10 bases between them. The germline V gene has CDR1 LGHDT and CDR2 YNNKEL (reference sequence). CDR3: CASSPLGANTEAFF. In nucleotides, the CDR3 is TGTGCCAGCAGCCCCCTGGGAGCGAACACTGAAGCTTTCTTT.

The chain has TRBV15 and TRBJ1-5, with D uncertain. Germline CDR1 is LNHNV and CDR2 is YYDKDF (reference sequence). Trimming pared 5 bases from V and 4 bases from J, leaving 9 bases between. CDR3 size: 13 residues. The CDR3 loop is CATSQRFNQPQHF. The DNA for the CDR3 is TGTGCCACCAGCCAGAGGTTTAATCAGCCCCAGCATTTT.

The CDR3 DNA follows: TGTGCCAGCAGTGAAGTTTTTACCGAGAACTATGGCTACACCTTC. As protein: CASSEVFTENYGYTF. The chain uses TRBV6-1 and TRBJ1-2; D not certain. The CDR3 has 15 amino acids. The V end was cut by 1 base, the J end by 2 bases, with 11 bases between. Germline-derived CDR1 and CDR2 are MNHNS and SASEGT.

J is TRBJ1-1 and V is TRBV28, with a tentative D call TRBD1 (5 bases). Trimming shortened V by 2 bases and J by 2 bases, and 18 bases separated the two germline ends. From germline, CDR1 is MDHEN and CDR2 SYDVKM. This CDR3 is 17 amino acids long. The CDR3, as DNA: TGTGCCAGCAGTTTAAGAGGCAGCCAGGGATTTAACACTGAAGCTTTCTTT. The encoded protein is CASSLRGSQGFNTEAFF.

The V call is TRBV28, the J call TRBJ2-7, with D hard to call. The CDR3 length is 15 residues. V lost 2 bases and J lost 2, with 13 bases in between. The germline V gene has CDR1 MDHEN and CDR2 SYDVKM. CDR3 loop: CASSLAQASPYEQYF. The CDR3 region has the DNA TGTGCCAGCAGTTTAGCCCAGGCATCCCCCTACGAGCAGTACTTC.

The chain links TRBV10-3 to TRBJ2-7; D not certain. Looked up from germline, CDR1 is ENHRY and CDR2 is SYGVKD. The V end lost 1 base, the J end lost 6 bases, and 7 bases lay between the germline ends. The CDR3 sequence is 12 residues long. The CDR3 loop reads CAISEFFTEQYF. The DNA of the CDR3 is TGTGCCATCAGTGAGTTCTTTACCGAGCAGTACTTC.

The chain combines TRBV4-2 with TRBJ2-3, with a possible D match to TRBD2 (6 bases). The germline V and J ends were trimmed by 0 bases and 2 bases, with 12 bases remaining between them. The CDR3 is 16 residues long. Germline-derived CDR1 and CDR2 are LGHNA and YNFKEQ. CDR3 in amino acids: CASSQDRAGITDTQYF. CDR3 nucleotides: TGTGCCAGCAGCCAAGATAGGGCGGGGATCACAGATACGCAGTATTTT.

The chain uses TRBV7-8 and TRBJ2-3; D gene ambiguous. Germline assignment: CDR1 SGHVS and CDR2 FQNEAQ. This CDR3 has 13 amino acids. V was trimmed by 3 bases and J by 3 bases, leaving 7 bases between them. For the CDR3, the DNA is TGTGCCAGCAGCTTCCAGTTTACAGATACGCAGTATTTT. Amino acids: CASSFQFTDTQYF. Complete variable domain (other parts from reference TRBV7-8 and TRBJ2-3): GAGVSQSPRYKVAKRGQDVALRCDPISGHVSLFWYQQALGQGPEFLTYFQNEAQLDKSGLPSDRFFAERPEGSVSTLKIQRTQQEDSAVYLCASSFQFTDTQYFGPGTRLTVL.

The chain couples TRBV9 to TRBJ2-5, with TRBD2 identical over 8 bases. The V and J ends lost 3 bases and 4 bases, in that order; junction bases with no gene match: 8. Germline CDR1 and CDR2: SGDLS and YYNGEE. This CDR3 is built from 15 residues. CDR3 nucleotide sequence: TGTGCCAGCAGCGGCCTCGGCCTAGCGGGAGAGACCCAGTACTTC. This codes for CASSGLGLAGETQYF.

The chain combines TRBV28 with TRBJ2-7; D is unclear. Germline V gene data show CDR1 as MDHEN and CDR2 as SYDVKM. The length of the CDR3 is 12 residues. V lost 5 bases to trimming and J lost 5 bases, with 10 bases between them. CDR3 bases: TGTGCCAGCAGTCCCAATTGGCACGAGCAGTACTTC. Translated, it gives CASSPNWHEQYF.